The clone carrying this TCR beta chain was observed a single time. These data belong to a study of control samples from healthy donors and cancer patients. Produced via immunoSEQ multiplex PCR; TCRdb's table is partial and in-frame only. The sample lists under 150,000 clones, approximately 90% occurring once. The sample comprised blood. This receptor was taken from a woman aged 70-85 years in good health.

The CDR3 region has the DNA TGCGCCAGCAGCAGTCTGCGGGGATACGAGCAGTACTTC. Its protein product is CASSSLRGYEQYF. This chain joins TRBV5-1 and TRBJ2-7; D might be TRBD2 (6 bases). V was cut by 4 bases and J by 4 bases, with 12 bases left in between. CDR1 SGHRS and CDR2 YFSETQ come from the germline V gene. The CDR3 runs 13 residues.